This TCR beta chain is drawn from a study of shared clonotypes between healthy human individuals. The germline V gene encodes CDR1 MNHNS and CDR2 SASEGT. The CDR3 is made up of 16 amino acids. V was shortened by 3 bases and J by 0 bases, with 15 bases between the two germline ends. Sequencing used immunoSEQ multiplex PCR; TCRdb keeps in-frame clones, though not all of them. The table has some 2.1 million clones, 85% to 95% seen once. The rearrangement joins TRBV6-1 to TRBJ2-7; perhaps TRBD1 as D (5 bases). The sequence came from a man aged 18 to 29 in good health. Sequenced input: naive CD4+ T cells sorted from blood. The subset denotes: CD45RA+ positively selected. The CDR3: CASSELELTVSYEQYF. CDR3 coding DNA: TGTGCCAGCAGTGAGCTAGAGCTGACAGTCTCCTACGAGCAGTACTTC.